This T cell receptor beta chain was found in a study of human T cells and chemical hapten exposure. Study-level findings and limits: Donors, who had alopecia, may show an immune response that differs from healthy people's. A positive correlation with patch test score was found for PT1 expanded TCR counts.

In TCRdb, the RACE reads were re-called with MiXCR into one record per CDR3 protein. The sample has some 350,000 distinct CDR3 sequences; roughly 6.9% are singletons. This clonotype was detected only a few times. Its antigen remains unknown. Indicated time point: patch test 1, 2 weeks after DPC sensitization. Specified treatment: therapeutic diphenylcyclopropenone sensitization with weekly scalp DPC. Each patch test followed a blood draw. The CDR3 sequence is 13 residues long. Per the germline V gene, CDR1 is MDHEN and CDR2 is SYDVKM. The V gene lost 5 bases and the J gene lost 5 bases, with 12 bases spanning the gap.

The chain is built from TRBV28 and TRBJ1-1; no clear D. The clonotype comes from a woman aged 18 to 35 with alopecia areata. Some clones in this sample may be carry-over from other donors' samples. The sequences come from whole blood, collected in connection with sensitization to the hapten diphenylcyclopropenone (DPC). CDR3 amino acids: CASSPGQRTEAFF. CDR3 bases: TGTGCCAGCAGTCCGGGCCAGCGAACTGAAGCTTTCTTT.